This TCR beta chain stems from a study of glioma-infiltrating T cells (dated by TCRdb to the mid-2010s). Concerning the study at large: Glioma tissue, non-neoplastic brain tissue and matched peripheral blood mononuclear cells were used as sources from which TCR alpha- and beta-chain repertoires were sequenced. Three low-grade glioma patients, several primary glioblastoma patients, and three non-glioma patients who contributed non-neoplastic brain tissue made up the paired cohort. Each tissue-infiltrating repertoire was compared with the same patient's peripheral blood repertoire to measure divergence between tissue and blood T-cell populations. Results the study describes overall, beyond this receptor: VJ-independent divergence between tissue and blood was below expectation in non-neoplastic patients but above expectation in all gliomas, especially low-grade gliomas. Only a very small number of CDR3 sequences turned up in both tissue and blood, a result put down to high CDR3 diversity combined with limited sampling. The group comparisons were based on small numbers of patients: three non-neoplastic, three low-grade glioma and eight glioblastoma patients.

Concerning this clonotype itself: The specificity of this receptor is unknown. Base qualities are not at hand, and no much larger clone is one base apart.

The iRepertoire nested amplicon-rescue multiplex PCR (arm-PCR) platform was used to amplify TCR alpha and beta CDR3 regions from RNA. One-step reverse transcription and amplification used roughly 100-400 ng of tissue mRNA or PBMC total RNA as input. Following bead purification, Illumina adapters were added by a secondary multiplex PCR, and the libraries were gel-purified between 200 and 400 bp. Demultiplexing relied on internal 6-nucleotide barcodes carried by the libraries. The libraries were sequenced on an Illumina MiSeq using 2x220 or 2x250 nucleotide paired-end reads. The original methods were these. Paired reads were merged with FLASH 1.2.11 and aligned to the GRCh37 human genome with BWA-MEM before extracting TRA and TRB reads. An IMGT-derived reference of cassette sequences and CDR3 motifs, with pseudogenes included, was used for V and J assignment. Reads were translated in three frames, and productive CDR3s were defined as those with a C...FGXG motif and no stop codons. A clonotype was defined as a unique combination of a V-J cassette pair and a CDR3 amino acid sequence. Reads were filtered by Hamming distance, thresholded by each sample's sequence error rate in mapped regions. TCRdb ran its own pipeline on the public reads, namely fastp trimming at Q25 and MiXCR clone calling, and kept in-frame beta chains. Each entry is one CDR3 protein sequence, shown with its most common DNA and genes. TCRdb's processing, not the study's, gives the V and J calls here. Here the sample has 35,000 to 45,000 distinct CDR3 sequences; about a fifth occur a single time. In total, the top ten clones hold around 6.3% of the sample.

The germline V gene sets CDR1 to SNHLY and CDR2 to FYNNEI. Trimming removed 2 bases from V and 4 bases from J, leaving 5 bases between the germline ends. The CDR3 runs 13 amino acids, cysteine and phenylalanine included. This entry keeps only the CDR3 DNA: 39 bases, framed from base 1. Sequenced: glioma tissue, nonneoplastic brain tissue, or PBMCs (not recorded which). Recombination linked TRBV2 to TRBJ2-2; the D gene is not confidently resolved. This TCR derives from a human donor with low-grade glioma or glioblastoma, undergoing nonglioma brain surgery, or in good health (not recorded which). CDR3 reads: CASSEPSTGELFF. DNA sequence: TGTGCCAGCAGTGAACCCAGCACCGGGGAGCTGTTTTTT.